Shown below are 6 T cell receptor beta chains from a single sample sequenced in a study of beta chain features in type 1 diabetes. All of the isolated RNA was reverse transcribed, so expressed TCRB transcripts were sequenced. Generated by immunoSEQ multiplex PCR, the TCRdb table keeps only in-frame clones and is missing some. The table has 970,000 or so clones, roughly 16% seen once. The sample was naive CD4+ T cells from blood. Receptors originate from a woman in her late teens or twenties in good health.

The chain is built from TRBV6-1 and TRBJ1-2; 9 bases are a match to TRBD1. The CDR3 covers 13 residues. Germline-derived CDR1 and CDR2 are MNHNS and SASEGT. The ends lost 6 bases at V and 8 bases at J; junction bases unmatched: 7. The CDR3 coding sequence is TGTGCCAGCAGCCTACAGGGGGCAGGGGGCTACACCTTC. Amino acids: CASSLQGAGGYTF.

This sequence joins TRBV13 and TRBJ2-5, with 10 bases matching TRBD2. The CDR3 is 16 amino acids. Unmatched junction bases numbered 6, after V lost 0 bases and J lost 5 bases. CDR1 is PRHDT and CDR2 is FYEKMQ in the germline V gene (reference sequence). The CDR3 region has the DNA TGTGCCAGCAGCTTAGGGCCCACTAGCGGGAAGGAGACCCAGTACTTC. This encodes CASSLGPTSGKETQYF.

This chain joins TRBV4-2 and TRBJ2-1, with D unresolved. Trimming removed 1 base at V and 3 bases at J, with 16 bases between. This CDR3 comprises 17 residues. Germline assignment: CDR1 LGHNA and CDR2 YNFKEQ. CDR3 sequence reads: CASSQVAGPLSYNEQFF. CDR3 sequence (DNA): TGTGCCAGCAGCCAAGTGGCTGGGCCCCTGAGCTACAATGAGCAGTTCTTC.

A few counts support this clone. The V and J genes are TRBV9 and TRBJ2-3, with TRBD2 matching 8 bases. CDR1 and CDR2 (germline): SGDLS, YYNGEE. The J segment lost 6 bases and the V segment lost 4 bases, leaving 4 bases of the junction unmatched. This CDR3 has 13 residues. The CDR3 DNA reads TGTGCCAGCAGCTTCCCGGGAGGGGATACGCAGTATTTT. It translates to CASSFPGGDTQYF.

V gene TRBV11-2 combines with J gene TRBJ2-1, with 15 bases that match TRBD2. V dropped 5 bases and J dropped 1; count of bases not matched to a gene: 9. Per the germline V gene, CDR1 is SGHAT and CDR2 is FQNNGV. The CDR3 sequence is 19 residues long. In DNA, the CDR3 is TGTGCCAGCAGCCTCAGGACTAGCGGGAGGGCCGTTTCCTACAATGAGCAGTTCTTC. Amino acids: CASSLRTSGRAVSYNEQFF.

This clone occurred a few times. The chain carries TRBV7-2 and TRBJ2-7; unclear D gene. CDR3 length: 14 amino acids. CDR1 is SGHTA, CDR2 FQGNSA, per germline. With 3 bases removed from V and 5 bases from J, the gap between germline ends came to 14 bases. In nucleotides, the CDR3 is TGTGCCAGCAGCTTCACGACAATAGAAAACGAGCAGTACTTC. Its protein is CASSFTTIENEQYF.